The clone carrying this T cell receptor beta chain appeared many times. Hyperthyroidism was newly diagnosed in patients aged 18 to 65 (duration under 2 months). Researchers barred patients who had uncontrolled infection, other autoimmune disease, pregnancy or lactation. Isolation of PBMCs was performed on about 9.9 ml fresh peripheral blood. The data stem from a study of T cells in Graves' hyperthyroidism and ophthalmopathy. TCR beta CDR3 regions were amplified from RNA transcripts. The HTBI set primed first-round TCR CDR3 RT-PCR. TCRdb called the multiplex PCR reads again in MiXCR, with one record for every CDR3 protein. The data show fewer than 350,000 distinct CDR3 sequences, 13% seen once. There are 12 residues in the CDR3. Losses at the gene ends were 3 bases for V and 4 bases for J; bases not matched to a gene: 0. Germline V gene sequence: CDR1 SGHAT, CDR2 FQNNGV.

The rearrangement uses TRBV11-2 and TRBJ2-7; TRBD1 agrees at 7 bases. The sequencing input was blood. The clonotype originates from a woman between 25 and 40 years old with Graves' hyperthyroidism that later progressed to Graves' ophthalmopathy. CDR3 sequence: CASSLDRYEQYF. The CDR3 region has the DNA TGTGCCAGCAGCTTGGACAGGTACGAGCAGTACTTC.